The clone carrying this T cell receptor (beta chain) was counted ten times or more. The antigen remains undetermined. TCRdb re-called the 5' RACE reads with MiXCR, one entry per CDR3 protein. The sample yields under 250,000 distinct CDR3 sequences, under 3.5% seen once. The germline V gene encodes CDR1 SGHRS and CDR2 YFSETQ. The CDR3 totals 16 residues. The J segment lost 1 base and the V segment lost 0 bases, leaving 3 bases of the junction unmatched. These data are taken from a study of T cells after yellow fever vaccination. Whole-study results and caveats: Booster sampling recovered most clones from primary vaccination (approximately 97% CD4, 80% to 90% CD8). Overlap between CD4 and CD8 compartments was detected for a small share of clonotypes. Bulk-population clonotypes that are abundant could appear as contaminants in FACS-sorted repertoires.

The sample was CD4+ T cells sorted from PBMCs, taken 10 days after the yellow fever booster vaccination. This TCR derives from a man younger than 35 who received the YFV17D yellow fever vaccine. This sequence joins TRBV5-1 and TRBJ2-5; TRBD2 aligns across 10 bases. DNA for the CDR3: TGCGCCAGCAGCTTGGTTAGCGGGGGGCCCCAAGAGACCCAGTACTTC. Translated: CASSLVSGGPQETQYF.